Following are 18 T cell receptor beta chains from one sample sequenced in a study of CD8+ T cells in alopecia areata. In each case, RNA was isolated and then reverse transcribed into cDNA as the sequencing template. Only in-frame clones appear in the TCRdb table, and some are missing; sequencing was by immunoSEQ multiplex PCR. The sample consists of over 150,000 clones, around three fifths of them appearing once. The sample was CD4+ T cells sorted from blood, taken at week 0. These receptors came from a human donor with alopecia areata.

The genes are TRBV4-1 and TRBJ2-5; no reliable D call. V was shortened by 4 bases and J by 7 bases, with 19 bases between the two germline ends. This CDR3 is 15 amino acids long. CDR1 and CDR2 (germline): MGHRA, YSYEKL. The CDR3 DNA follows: TGCGCCAGCAGCCGATACACGCAAACCCCGGGGACCCAGTACTTC. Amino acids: CASSRYTQTPGTQYF.

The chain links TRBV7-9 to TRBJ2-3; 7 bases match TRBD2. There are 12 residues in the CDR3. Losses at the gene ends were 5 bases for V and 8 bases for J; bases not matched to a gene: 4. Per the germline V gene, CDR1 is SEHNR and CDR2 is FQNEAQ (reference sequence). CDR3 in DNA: TGTGCCAGCAGCCGGCCGGGGGGTACGCAGTATTTT. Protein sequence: CASSRPGGTQYF.

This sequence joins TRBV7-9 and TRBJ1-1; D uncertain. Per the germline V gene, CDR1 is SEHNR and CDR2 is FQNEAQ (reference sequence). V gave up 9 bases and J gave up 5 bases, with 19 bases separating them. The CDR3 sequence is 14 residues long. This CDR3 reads CASTLAILGTEAFF. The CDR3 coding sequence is TGTGCCAGTACCCTGGCCATCCTAGGGACTGAAGCTTTCTTT.

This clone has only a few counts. The CDR3 region is CASSMGGGVDGYTF. CDR3 DNA sequence: TGTGCCAGTAGTATGGGAGGGGGCGTCGATGGCTACACCTTC. The rearrangement links TRBV19 to TRBJ1-2; 7 bases fit TRBD1. Germline lookup yields CDR1 LNHDA and CDR2 SQIVND (reference sequence). The junction had 7 bases not matched to a gene; V was cut back by 3 bases and J by 6 bases. The length of the CDR3 is 14 residues.

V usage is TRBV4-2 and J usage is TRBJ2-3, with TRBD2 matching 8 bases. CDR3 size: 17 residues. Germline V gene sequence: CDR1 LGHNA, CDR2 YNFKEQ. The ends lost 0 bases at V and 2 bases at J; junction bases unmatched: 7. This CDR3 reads CASSQEISGELTDTQYF. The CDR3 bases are TGTGCCAGCAGCCAAGAGATTAGCGGGGAACTCACAGATACGCAGTATTTT.

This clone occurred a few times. CDR3 region: CASSLSGTATYEQYF. In nucleotides, the CDR3 is TGCGCCAGCAGCTTATCCGGGACGGCAACCTACGAGCAGTACTTC. J is TRBJ2-7 and V is TRBV5-1, with D tentatively TRBD1 or TRBD2 (5 bases each). With 2 bases removed from V and 2 bases from J, the gap between germline ends came to 14 bases. Germline assignment: CDR1 SGHRS and CDR2 YFSETQ. CDR3 size: 15 residues.

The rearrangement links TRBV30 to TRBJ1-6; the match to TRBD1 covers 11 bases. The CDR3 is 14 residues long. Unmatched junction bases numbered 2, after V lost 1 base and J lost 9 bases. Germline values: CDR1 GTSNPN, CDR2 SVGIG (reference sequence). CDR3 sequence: CAWSGGQGASPLHF. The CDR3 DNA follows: TGTGCCTGGAGTGGTGGACAGGGGGCTTCACCCCTCCACTTT.

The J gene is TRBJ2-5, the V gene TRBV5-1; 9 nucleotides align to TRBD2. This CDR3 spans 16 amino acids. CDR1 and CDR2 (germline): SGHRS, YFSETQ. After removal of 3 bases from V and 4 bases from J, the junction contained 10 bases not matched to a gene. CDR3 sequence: CASSYGGGAYGETQYF. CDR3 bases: TGCGCCAGCAGCTATGGCGGGGGGGCCTACGGAGAGACCCAGTACTTC.

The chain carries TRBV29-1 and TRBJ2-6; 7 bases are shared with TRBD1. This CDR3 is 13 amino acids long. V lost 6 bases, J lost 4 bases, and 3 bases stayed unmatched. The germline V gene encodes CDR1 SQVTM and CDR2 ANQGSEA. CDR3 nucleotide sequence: TGCAGCGTGACAGGGTCGGGGGCCAACGTCCTGACTTTC. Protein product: CSVTGSGANVLTF.

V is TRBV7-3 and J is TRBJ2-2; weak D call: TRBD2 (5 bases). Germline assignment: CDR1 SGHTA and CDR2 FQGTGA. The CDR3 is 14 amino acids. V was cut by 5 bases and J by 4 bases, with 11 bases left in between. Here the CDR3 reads CASSPGGSTGELFF. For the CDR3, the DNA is TGTGCCAGCAGCCCTGGAGGAAGCACCGGGGAGCTGTTTTTT.

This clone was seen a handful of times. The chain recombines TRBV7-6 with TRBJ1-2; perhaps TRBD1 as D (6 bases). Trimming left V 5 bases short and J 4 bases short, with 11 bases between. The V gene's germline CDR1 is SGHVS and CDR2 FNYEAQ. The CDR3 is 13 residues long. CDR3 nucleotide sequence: TGTGCCAGCAGCCCCGACAGGACCTATGGCTACACCTTC. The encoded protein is CASSPDRTYGYTF.

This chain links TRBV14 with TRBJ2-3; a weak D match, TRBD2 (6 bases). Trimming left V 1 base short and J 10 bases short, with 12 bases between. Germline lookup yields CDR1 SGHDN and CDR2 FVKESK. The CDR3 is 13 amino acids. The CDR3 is CASSQGGTWSQYF. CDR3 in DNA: TGTGCCAGCAGCCAAGGTGGGACTTGGTCGCAGTATTTT.

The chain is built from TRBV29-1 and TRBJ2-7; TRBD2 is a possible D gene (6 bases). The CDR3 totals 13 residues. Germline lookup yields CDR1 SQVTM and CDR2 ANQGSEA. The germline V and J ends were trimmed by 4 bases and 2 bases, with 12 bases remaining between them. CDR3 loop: CSVGAGRTYEQYF. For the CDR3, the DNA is TGCAGCGTTGGGGCAGGGAGGACCTACGAGCAGTACTTC.

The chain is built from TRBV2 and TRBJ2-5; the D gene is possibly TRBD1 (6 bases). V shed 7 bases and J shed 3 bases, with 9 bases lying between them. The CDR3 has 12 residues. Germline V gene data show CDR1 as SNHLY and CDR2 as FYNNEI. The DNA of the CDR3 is TGTGCCAGCAAGTCAGGGGAAGAGACCCAGTACTTC. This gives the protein CASKSGEETQYF.

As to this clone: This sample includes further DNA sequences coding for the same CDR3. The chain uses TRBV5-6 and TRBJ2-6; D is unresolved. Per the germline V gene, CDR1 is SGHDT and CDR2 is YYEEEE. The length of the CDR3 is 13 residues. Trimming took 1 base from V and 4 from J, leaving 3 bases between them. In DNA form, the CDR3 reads TGTGCCAGCAGCTTGTCAGGGGCCAACGTCCTGACTTTC. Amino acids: CASSLSGANVLTF.

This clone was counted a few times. The CDR3: CASNRQGGTGELFF. In DNA form, the CDR3 reads TGTGCCAGCAACCGACAGGGGGGAACCGGGGAGCTGTTTTTT. The V gene is TRBV6-5, the J gene TRBJ2-2, with 9 bases matching TRBD1. The CDR3 has 14 amino acids. V lost 7 bases, J lost 5 bases, and 5 bases stayed unmatched. Germline V gene data show CDR1 as MNHEY and CDR2 as SVGAGI.

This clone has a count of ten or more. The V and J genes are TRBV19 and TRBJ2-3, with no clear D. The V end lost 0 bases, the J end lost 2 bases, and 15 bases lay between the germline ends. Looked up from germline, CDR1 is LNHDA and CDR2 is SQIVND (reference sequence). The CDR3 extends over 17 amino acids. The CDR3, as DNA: TGTGCCAGTAGTATAGACGGGCGTGTCAGGTTCACAGATACGCAGTATTTT. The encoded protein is CASSIDGRVRFTDTQYF.

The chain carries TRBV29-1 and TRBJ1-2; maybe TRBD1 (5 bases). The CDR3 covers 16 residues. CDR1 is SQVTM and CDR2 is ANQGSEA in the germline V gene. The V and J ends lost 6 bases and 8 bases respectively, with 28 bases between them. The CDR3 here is CSVQTQIDRNRQGYTF. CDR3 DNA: TGCAGCGTCCAAACGCAGATTGACCGTAACCGACAGGGCTACACCTTC. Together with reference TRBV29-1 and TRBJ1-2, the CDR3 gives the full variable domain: SAVISQKPSRDICQRGTSLTIQCQVDSQVTMMFWYRQQPGQSLTLIATANQGSEATYESGFVIDKFPISRPNLTFSTLTVSNMSPEDSSIYLCSVQTQIDRNRQGYTFGSGTRLTVV.